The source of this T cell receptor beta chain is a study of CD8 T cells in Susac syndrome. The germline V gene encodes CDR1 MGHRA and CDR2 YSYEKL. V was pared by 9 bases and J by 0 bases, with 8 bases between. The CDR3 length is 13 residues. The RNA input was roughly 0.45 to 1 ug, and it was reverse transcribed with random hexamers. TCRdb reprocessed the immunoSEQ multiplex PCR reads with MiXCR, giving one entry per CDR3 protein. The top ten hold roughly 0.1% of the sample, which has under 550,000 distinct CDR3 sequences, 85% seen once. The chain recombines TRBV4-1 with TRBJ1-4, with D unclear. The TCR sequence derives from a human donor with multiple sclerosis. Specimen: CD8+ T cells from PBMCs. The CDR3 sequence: CASQPATNEKLFF. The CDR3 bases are TGCGCCAGTCAGCCTGCAACTAATGAAAAACTGTTTTTT.